This TCR beta chain emerged from a study of shared clonotypes between healthy human individuals. Study background: Per donor, CD8 memory used one plate, CD8 naive used two, CD4 memory used three and CD4 naive used three.

Comments on this clone: No antigen is known for it.

Study-level points and caveats: Larger estimated richness was generally seen in naive subsets than in memory subsets.

The CDR3 is 16 residues long. CDR1 and CDR2 (germline): SGHRS, YFSETQ. The V gene end was trimmed by 4 bases and the J gene end by 0 bases; junction bases not matched to a gene: 8. Sequencing was performed with immunoSEQ multiplex PCR; in TCRdb, only in-frame clones are kept and a portion is missing. The sample has about 2.1 million clones, about 93% seen once. As defined, naive CD8 cells were CD45RO-negative and positively selected for CCR7, with terminally differentiated effector memory CD45RA+ cells excluded. The receptor's source is a man between 18 and 29 years old in good health. Some clones in this sample may be carry-over from other donors' samples. The chain employs TRBV5-1 and TRBJ2-3; 7 positions match TRBD1. Sequenced material: naive CD8+ T cells from PBMCs. The CDR3 region is CASSETRQGSTDTQYF. The CDR3 DNA reads as TGCGCCAGCAGCGAGACGAGACAGGGCAGCACAGATACGCAGTATTTT.